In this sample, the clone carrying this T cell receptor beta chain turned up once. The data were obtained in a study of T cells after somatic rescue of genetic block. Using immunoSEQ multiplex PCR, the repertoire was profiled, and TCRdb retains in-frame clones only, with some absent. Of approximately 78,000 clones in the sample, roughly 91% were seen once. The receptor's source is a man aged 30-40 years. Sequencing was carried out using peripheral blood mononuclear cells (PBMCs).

The CDR3 DNA sequence: TGTGCCAGCAGCTTAGACCCTCCGGGGGGGACCCAAGAGACCCAGTACTTC. It codes for CASSLDPPGGTQETQYF. The chain links TRBV11-2 to TRBJ2-5; 8 bases agree with TRBD2. The V and J ends lost 0 bases and 1 base, in that order; junction bases with no gene match: 7. CDR3 size: 17 residues. Germline V lookup: CDR1 SGHAT, CDR2 FQNNGV. Combining the CDR3 with reference TRBV11-2 and TRBJ2-5 gives the whole variable domain EAGVAQSPRYKIIEKRQSVAFWCNPISGHATLYWYQQILGQGPKLLIQFQNNGVVDDSQLPKDRFSAERLKGVDSTLKIQPAKLEDSAVYLCASSLDPPGGTQETQYFGPGTRLLVL.